This is a list of T cell receptor beta chains from one sample in a study of cytomegalovirus exposure and HLA in healthy donors. Here immunoSEQ multiplex PCR was the method, and the copy in TCRdb shows in-frame clones only, minus some. The data show about 130,000 clones, with 65% to 80% seen just once and roughly 6.8% held by the top ten. Source material: PBMCs. The receptors originated from a man aged 40-49 years in good health and CMV-seropositive. Each CDR3 is given with its conserved first and last residue. The D gene is left open where the match is weak. Clone size, where shown, is once, few, many, or a class for clones that have expanded.

J	size	V	D	DNA	CDR3
TRBJ1-1	NA	TRBV14	NA	TGTGCCAGCAGCCAATATCGGAACACTGAAGCTTTCTTT	CASSQYRNTEAFF
TRBJ1-2	NA	TRBV6-1	TRBD1	TGTGCCAGCAGTGACGTTAGAGGGACAGCCGTATTC	CASSDVRGTAVF
TRBJ1-4	NA	TRBV15	NA	TGTGCCACCAGCAGTCTCGCAACTAATGAAAAACTGTTTTTT	CATSSLATNEKLFF
TRBJ2-1	few	TRBV27	TRBD2	TGTGCCAGCAGTCACGAGACTAGCGGGAGCCCCTACAATGAGCAGTTCTTC	CASSHETSGSPYNEQFF
TRBJ2-1	NA	TRBV19	TRBD1	TGTGCCAGTACCAACAGGGGTAATGAGCAGTTCTTC	CASTNRGNEQFF
TRBJ1-1	once	TRBV11-3	NA	TGTGCCAGCAGCTTAGATAGCGGCACTGAAGCTTTCTTT	CASSLDSGTEAFF
TRBJ1-2	NA	TRBV6-4	NA	TGTGCCAGCAGTGATAGTAACTATGGCTACACCTTC	CASSDSNYGYTF
TRBJ2-2	NA	TRBV6-1	NA	TGTGCCAGCAGTGAAGCGCTCCCCAGGGTAGTCAGTCCCACCGGGGAGCTGTTTTTT	CASSEALPRVVSPTGELFF
TRBJ1-5	once	TRBV7-9	NA	TGTTCCAGCAGCTCGAGGGGGAGGGATAGCAATCAGCCCCAGCATTTT	CSSSSRGRDSNQPQHF
TRBJ2-7	once	TRBV30	TRBD2	TGTGCCTGGAGTACGGGACTAGCGGGGAGTGGGTACGAGCAGTACTTC	CAWSTGLAGSGYEQYF
TRBJ2-5	few	TRBV30	NA	TGTGCCTGGAGGGTAGCAGAGACCCAGTACTTC	CAWRVAETQYF
TRBJ2-7	NA	TRBV7-8	NA	TGTGCCAGCAGCTCCGAGACAACCAGTTACGAGCAGTACTTC	CASSSETTSYEQYF
TRBJ2-7	NA	TRBV5-1	TRBD2	TGCGCCAGCAGGCTAGCGGGAGGGTCCTACGAGCAGTACTTC	CASRLAGGSYEQYF
TRBJ1-2	NA	TRBV28	NA	TGTGCCAGCAGTTTCGGGGTGGGATCCGGCTATGGCTACACCTTC	CASSFGVGSGYGYTF
TRBJ1-4	NA	TRBV21-1	NA	TGTGCCAGCAGCGCACAGGGGAGGAGTGAAAAACTGTTTTTT	CASSAQGRSEKLFF
TRBJ2-2	NA	TRBV11-3	TRBD2	TGTGCCAGCAGCTTAATGGCGGGAGGATACGGGGAGCTGTTTTTT	CASSLMAGGYGELFF
TRBJ1-2	NA	TRBV18	NA	TGTGTCAGCTCACCATCAGGTCGGGACTTCTACTATGGCTACACCTTC	CVSSPSGRDFYYGYTF
TRBJ1-4	NA	TRBV30	NA	TGTGCCTGGAGTCCCGTCGGAGGAAATGAAAAACTGTTTTTT	CAWSPVGGNEKLFF
TRBJ2-5	NA	TRBV7-9	TRBD2	TGTGCCAGCAGCTTAGCGCTACATCTAGCGGGAGTAGAAGAGACCCAGTACTTC	CASSLALHLAGVEETQYF
TRBJ1-4	NA	TRBV5-1	TRBD1	TGCGCCAGCAGCACCAGGGGGCACGATGAAAAACTGTTTTTT	CASSTRGHDEKLFF